Following are 27 T cell receptor beta chains from one sample sequenced in a study of T-cell memory formation after mild COVID-19. MiXCR, applied by TCRdb to the 5' RACE reads, yields one record per CDR3 protein. The data hold about 110,000 distinct CDR3 sequences, with roughly an eighth observed a single time. Sequencing used PBMCs or a T cell subset sorted from them (not recorded which). These receptors originate from an adult woman who had mild COVID-19 (a few samples of this study predate the infection). Cell type and time point are not known.

This clonotype was seen at least ten times. The genes are TRBV6-2 or TRBV6-3 and TRBJ2-7; D is possibly TRBD1 or TRBD2 (5 bases each). This CDR3 is built from 17 residues. The germline CDR1 and CDR2 sequences are MNHEY and SVGEGT. The V end was cut by 6 bases, the J end by 1 base, with 22 bases between. CDR3 residues: CASSQLGPPHSSYEQYF. CDR3 DNA: TGTGCCAGCAGCCAGTTGGGACCACCACACTCATCCTACGAGCAGTACTTC.

The chain has TRBV4-2 and TRBJ2-1, with 10 bases matching TRBD2. The CDR3 runs to 15 residues. Germline V gene sequence: CDR1 LGHNA, CDR2 YNFKEQ. Unmatched junction bases numbered 0, after V lost 0 bases and J lost 4 bases. The CDR3 nucleotides read TGTGCCAGCAGCCAAGAAGCGGGGGGGTACAATGAGCAGTTCTTC. Amino acid sequence: CASSQEAGGYNEQFF.

This clonotype was counted only a few times. J is TRBJ2-5 and V is TRBV2; a weak D match, TRBD1 (6 bases). Germline loops: CDR1 SNHLY, CDR2 FYNNEI. CDR3 length: 15 amino acids. With 3 bases removed from V and 7 bases from J, the gap between germline ends came to 18 bases. CDR3 sequence reads: CASSEKGTPILTQYF. CDR3 sequence (DNA): TGTGCCAGCAGTGAGAAAGGGACACCGATTTTGACCCAGTACTTC.

This clonotype was recorded a few times. V usage is TRBV15 and J usage is TRBJ2-1; 9 bases align to TRBD2. This CDR3 is built from 18 residues. In germline, CDR1 is LNHNV, CDR2 YYDKDF (reference sequence). V trimming: 0 bases; J trimming: 7 bases; junction bases outside the gene matches: 13. CDR3 in amino acids: CATSRDRRGGAGKNEQFF. CDR3 coding DNA: TGTGCCACCAGCAGAGATAGACGCGGGGGGGCCGGGAAAAATGAGCAGTTCTTC.

This clonotype occurred many times. V usage is TRBV9 and J usage is TRBJ2-1; 8 positions match TRBD2. The CDR3 has 13 amino acids. After removal of 7 bases from V and 6 bases from J, the junction contained 6 bases not matched to a gene. Germline V CDR1 and CDR2: SGDLS, YYNGEE. In nucleotides, the CDR3 is TGTGCCAGCGGGAGCGGGAGAATCAATGAGCAGTTCTTC. It encodes CASGSGRINEQFF.

The V gene is TRBV27, the J gene TRBJ2-1, with 11 bases aligning to TRBD2. Germline V gene sequence: CDR1 MNHEY, CDR2 SMNVEV (reference sequence). The CDR3 is 17 residues long. J lost 0 bases, V lost 2 bases, and 3 bases had no gene match. The CDR3 nucleotides read TGTGCCAGCAGTTTAATGGGACTAGCGGCCTCCTACAATGAGCAGTTCTTC. Amino acid sequence: CASSLMGLAASYNEQFF.

The chain employs TRBV5-1 and TRBJ2-7; possibly TRBD1 or TRBD2 for D (7 bases each). This CDR3 comprises 16 residues. Trimming removed 4 bases from V and 3 bases from J, with 20 bases in between. The germline V gene has CDR1 SGHRS and CDR2 YFSETQ. Written as DNA, the CDR3 is TGCGCCAGCAGCGGGCAGGGGGAGGGCCCTCTCTACGAGCAGTACTTC. Translating gives CASSGQGEGPLYEQYF.

This clonotype was found a few times. A much larger clone is a single base away; this may be a read error. The V call is TRBV6-2 or TRBV6-3, the J call TRBJ2-7, with D uncertain. The CDR3 has 11 amino acids. Germline values: CDR1 MNHEY, CDR2 SVGEGT. In DNA, the CDR3 is TGTGCCAGCAGTTACTCCCACGAGCAGTACTTC. Its protein is CASSYSHEQYF.

This clonotype was recorded a few times. The chain uses TRBV4-3 and TRBJ2-1; 8 bases are a match to TRBD2. This CDR3 contains 16 residues. CDR1 is LGHNA and CDR2 is YSLEER in the germline V gene. The junction had 9 bases not matched to a gene; V was cut back by 0 bases and J by 8 bases. The DNA of the CDR3 is TGCGCCAGCAGCCAAGATATAGGCGGGGGGCGTGATGAGCAGTTCTTC. It translates to CASSQDIGGGRDEQFF.

The chain links TRBV29-1 to TRBJ1-2, with D hard to call. There are 11 residues in the CDR3. The germline gives CDR1 SQVTM, CDR2 ANQGSEA. Trimming removed 4 bases at V and 1 base at J, with 4 bases between. The CDR3 coding sequence is TGCAGCGTTGGCATTAACTATGGCTACACCTTC. Its translation: CSVGINYGYTF.

The V and J genes are TRBV29-1 and TRBJ1-5, with D possibly being TRBD1 (6 bases). The V gene's germline CDR1 is SQVTM and CDR2 ANQGSEA. The CDR3 consists of 13 residues. The V end lost 7 bases, the J end lost 0 bases, and 10 bases lay between the germline ends. CDR3 region: CSAKTGSNQPQHF. CDR3 DNA sequence: TGCAGCGCCAAGACAGGTAGCAATCAGCCCCAGCATTTT.

As regards this clonotype: A much larger clone is a single base away; this may be a read error. CDR3 residues: CASSFKGGTSSYNEQFF. For the CDR3, the DNA is TGTGCCAGCAGCTTTAAAGGCGGGACGAGCTCCTACAATGAGCAGTTCTTC. V gene TRBV7-6 combines with J gene TRBJ2-1; D may be TRBD2 (6 bases). CDR3 length: 17 residues. Trimming shortened V by 3 bases and J by 0 bases, and 15 bases separated the two germline ends. Germline CDR1 reads SGHVS; CDR2 reads FNYEAQ.

The chain uses TRBV4-3 and TRBJ1-2; no definite D call. Germline V gene data show CDR1 as LGHNA and CDR2 as YSLEER. V dropped 4 bases and J dropped 0 bases, with 12 bases sitting between them. The CDR3 consists of 15 residues. The DNA for the CDR3 is TGCGCCAGCAGCCCGCTGGCGTCCTCTAACTATGGCTACACCTTC. It codes for CASSPLASSNYGYTF.

A few counts support this clonotype. The chain uses TRBV5-1 and TRBJ2-1; 10 nucleotides line up with TRBD1. Germline-derived CDR1 and CDR2 are SGHRS and YFSETQ. V was clipped by 8 bases and J by 6 bases; unmatched bases: 5. CDR3 size: 13 residues. The CDR3 protein is CASTGQGINEQFF. CDR3 bases: TGCGCCAGTACGGGACAGGGGATCAATGAGCAGTTCTTC.

The gene calls are TRBV4-3 and TRBJ2-7; D may correspond to TRBD1 or TRBD2 (5 bases each). The germline gives CDR1 LGHNA, CDR2 YSLEER. Trimming shortened V by 10 bases and J by 0 bases, and 19 bases separated the two germline ends. There are 15 residues in the CDR3. CDR3 nucleotide sequence: TGCGCCACCCTGATTGGCGCCGGGACCTCCTACGAGCAGTACTTC. Translation: CATLIGAGTSYEQYF.

The V and J genes are TRBV6-5 and TRBJ2-7, with 12 bases matching TRBD1. The germline CDR1 and CDR2 sequences are MNHEY and SVGAGI. CDR3 length: 15 amino acids. Unmatched junction bases numbered 4, after V lost 2 bases and J lost 5 bases. The CDR3 is CASSYRDRGLHEQYF. The DNA for the CDR3 is TGTGCCAGCAGTTACCGGGACAGGGGGCTACACGAGCAGTACTTC.

This clonotype has a handful of counts. In DNA form, the CDR3 reads TGTGCCAGCAGCTTTGGGGACCCGAGCGGGCAGCCCCAGCATTTT. This codes for CASSFGDPSGQPQHF. The V call is TRBV5-6, the J call TRBJ1-5, with a tentative D call TRBD1 (5 bases). The CDR3 is 15 residues long. The germline V gene has CDR1 SGHDT and CDR2 YYEEEE. Trimming pared 2 bases from V and 7 bases from J, leaving 16 bases between.

This clonotype was found many times. The rearrangement uses TRBV7-9 and TRBJ2-7; 7 positions agree with TRBD1. After removal of 3 bases from V and 7 bases from J, the junction contained 9 bases not matched to a gene. Germline loops: CDR1 SEHNR, CDR2 FQNEAQ (reference sequence). The CDR3 sequence is 14 residues long. CDR3 amino acids: CASSLGRQGQEQYF. The CDR3 nucleotides are TGTGCCAGCAGCTTGGGAAGACAGGGCCAAGAGCAGTACTTC.

In this sample, this clonotype turned up a few times. The V and J genes are TRBV7-2 and TRBJ2-7, with 7 bases matching TRBD1. The length of the CDR3 is 14 residues. Germline CDR1 reads SGHTA; CDR2 reads FQGNSA. V gave up 4 bases and J gave up 3 bases; unmatched junction bases: 6. This CDR3 reads CASSSYRGIYEQYF. The CDR3 coding sequence is TGTGCCAGCAGCTCATACAGGGGAATCTACGAGCAGTACTTC.

This clonotype turned up a few times. The J gene is TRBJ1-2, the V gene TRBV2, with D possibly matching TRBD1 (6 bases). Germline CDR1 reads SNHLY; CDR2 reads FYNNEI. The V end was cut by 4 bases, the J end by 4 bases, with 22 bases between. This CDR3 comprises 17 residues. CDR3 loop: CASSGAGAGGDIYGYTF. DNA for the CDR3: TGTGCCAGCAGTGGGGCCGGTGCGGGGGGCGATATCTATGGCTACACCTTC.

The sample holds a few counts of this clonotype. The chain joins TRBV5-1 to TRBJ1-1; D is possibly TRBD1 (5 bases). The germline V gene has CDR1 SGHRS and CDR2 YFSETQ. The CDR3 totals 15 residues. V dropped 0 bases and J dropped 1 base, with 10 bases sitting between them. The CDR3 DNA sequence: TGCGCCAGCAGCTTGGGATCAGGGTCGAACACTGAAGCTTTCTTT. Protein sequence: CASSLGSGSNTEAFF. Full variable domain (remainder filled in from reference TRBV5-1 and TRBJ1-1): KAGVTQTPRYLIKTRGQQVTLSCSPISGHRSVSWYQQTPGQGLQFLFEYFSETQRNKGNFPGRFSGRQFSNSRSEMNVSTLELGDSALYLCASSLGSGSNTEAFFGQGTRLTVV.

The rearrangement joins TRBV11-2 to TRBJ2-7; D is unclear. This CDR3 region has 12 residues. In germline, CDR1 is SGHAT, CDR2 FQNNGV. The V end lost 3 bases, the J end lost 5 bases, and 8 bases lay between the germline ends. CDR3 protein: CASSFSRDEQYF. CDR3 in DNA: TGTGCCAGCAGCTTCAGTCGGGACGAGCAGTACTTC.

This clonotype was detected a few times. The chain joins TRBV6-5 to TRBJ2-1, with D uncertain. The CDR3 extends over 15 amino acids. The ends were cut back, 0 bases at V and 0 bases at J, with 6 bases in the middle. Germline loops: CDR1 MNHEY, CDR2 SVGAGI. The CDR3 reads CASSYSGISYNEQFF. CDR3 nucleotide sequence: TGTGCCAGCAGTTACTCGGGGATCTCCTACAATGAGCAGTTCTTC.

This clonotype showed up just a few times. The chain combines TRBV7-2 with TRBJ2-3; D is ambiguous. CDR1 SGHTA and CDR2 FQGNSA come from the germline V gene. Trimming stripped 1 base from V and 3 bases from J, with 11 bases between. This CDR3 comprises 15 residues. CDR3 protein: CASSLVASTTDTQYF. Here the CDR3 DNA reads TGTGCCAGCAGCTTAGTCGCCTCAACAACAGATACGCAGTATTTT.

The V gene is TRBV10-3, the J gene TRBJ1-2, with a possible D match to TRBD1 (5 bases). The length of the CDR3 is 13 residues. The germline V and J ends were trimmed by 6 bases and 8 bases, with 16 bases remaining between them. Germline assignment: CDR1 ENHRY and CDR2 SYGVKD. The CDR3 loop is CAIRGPMAEGYTF. CDR3 sequence (DNA): TGTGCCATCAGGGGACCCATGGCGGAAGGCTACACCTTC.

This clonotype was picked up many times. This rearrangement joins TRBV7-9 to TRBJ2-7; D gene uncertain. Germline V lookup: CDR1 SEHNR, CDR2 FQNEAQ (reference sequence). V lost 5 bases and J lost 3, with 8 bases in between. The CDR3 is made up of 12 amino acids. CDR3 DNA sequence: TGTGCCAGCAGCAGCGCTGTCTACGAGCAGTACTTC. Protein sequence: CASSSAVYEQYF.

This clonotype has just a few counts. The chain couples TRBV12-3 or TRBV12-4 to TRBJ2-1; weak D call: TRBD1 (6 bases). This CDR3 comprises 14 residues. V lost 1 base, J lost 6 bases, and 10 bases lay in between. CDR3 amino acids: CASSLGTEINEQFF. In DNA, the CDR3 is TGTGCCAGCAGTTTAGGGACAGAAATCAATGAGCAGTTCTTC.